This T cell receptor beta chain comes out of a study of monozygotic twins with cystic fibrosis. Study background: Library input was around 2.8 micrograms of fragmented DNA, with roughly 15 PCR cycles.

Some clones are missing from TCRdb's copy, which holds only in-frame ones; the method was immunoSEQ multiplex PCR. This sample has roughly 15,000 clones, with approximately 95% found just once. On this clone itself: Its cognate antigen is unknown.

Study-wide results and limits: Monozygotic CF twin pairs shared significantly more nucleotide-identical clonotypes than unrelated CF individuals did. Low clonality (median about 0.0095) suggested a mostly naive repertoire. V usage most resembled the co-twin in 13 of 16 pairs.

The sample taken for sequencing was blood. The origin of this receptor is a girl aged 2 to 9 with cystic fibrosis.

In nucleotides, the CDR3 is TGTGCCAGCGCCCTGGGGGGGGCCAGTGAGCAGTTCTTC. Amino acid sequence: CASALGGASEQFF. The V call is TRBV6-5, the J call TRBJ2-1, with D maybe TRBD2 (7 bases). The germline V gene encodes CDR1 MNHEY and CDR2 SVGAGI. CDR3 length: 13 residues. The ends were cut back, 8 bases at V and 9 bases at J, with 17 bases in the middle.